This is a list of T cell receptor beta chains from one sample in a study of identical twins. TCRdb itself ran the 5' RACE reads through MiXCR, one entry per CDR3 protein. The data hold 500,000 or so distinct CDR3 sequences, with 22% observed a single time. This same sample was also part of a study on T cells expressing NK-cell markers.

Source material: CD4+ T cells sorted from blood. These receptors were obtained from a woman between 18 and 29 years old in good health. Each CDR3 is given with its conserved first and last residue. D genes are given only for firm matches. Rows may omit the clone size; those that give it use once, few, many or a size class.

V	length	size	J	D	CDR3	DNA
TRBV28	17	few	TRBJ2-3	TRBD2	CASSLGAWGGETDTQYF	TGTGCCAGCAGTTTAGGGGCTTGGGGAGGGGAAACAGATACGCAGTATTTT
TRBV5-1	11	many	TRBJ1-1	-	CASGETDEAFF	TGCGCCAGCGGCGAGACAGATGAAGCTTTCTTT
TRBV5-1	15	few	TRBJ2-1	-	CASSSSARLYNEQFF	TGCGCCAGCAGCTCCAGCGCCCGCCTATACAATGAGCAGTTCTTC
TRBV7-2	15	many	TRBJ2-1	-	CASSLRSSSYNEQFF	TGTGCCAGCAGCCTCCGCTCTTCCTCCTACAATGAGCAGTTCTTC
TRBV20-1	15	-	TRBJ2-1	TRBD2	CSARTSGGSYNEQFF	TGCAGTGCCCGGACTAGCGGGGGCTCCTACAATGAGCAGTTCTTC
TRBV20-1	13	-	TRBJ1-1	-	CSAKRGGNTEAFF	TGCAGTGCAAAAAGGGGGGGGAACACTGAAGCTTTCTTT
TRBV10-3	13	few	TRBJ1-1	TRBD1	CAISVDREAEAFF	TGTGCCATCAGTGTAGACAGGGAGGCTGAAGCTTTCTTT
TRBV12-3/TRBV12-4	18	many	TRBJ1-5	-	CASSLDPFFQDSNQPQHF	TGTGCCAGCAGTTTGGACCCATTCTTTCAAGATAGCAATCAGCCCCAGCATTTT
TRBV12-3/TRBV12-4	17	once	TRBJ2-1	TRBD2	CASSPILAGGPWNEQFF	TGTGCCAGCAGTCCGATATTAGCGGGAGGGCCATGGAATGAGCAGTTCTTC
TRBV20-1	13	few	TRBJ2-1	TRBD2	CSARDRDGRAQFF	TGCAGTGCTAGAGATCGCGACGGGAGGGCGCAGTTCTTC
TRBV7-8	13	-	TRBJ2-2	-	CASSALADGELFF	TGTGCCAGCAGCGCACTAGCCGACGGGGAGCTGTTTTTT
TRBV24-1	15	many	TRBJ2-1	TRBD1	CATSDSRTGDNEQFF	TGTGCCACCAGTGATTCCAGGACAGGGGACAATGAGCAGTTCTTC
TRBV29-1	14	few	TRBJ1-1	-	CSAGAAGRITEAFF	TGCAGCGCCGGGGCGGCGGGGAGAATCACTGAAGCTTTCTTT
TRBV4-2	17	few	TRBJ2-6	-	CASSQEIVYSGANVLTF	TGTGCCAGCAGCCAAGAAATAGTGTACTCTGGGGCCAACGTCCTGACTTTC
TRBV9	13	few	TRBJ2-1	-	CASSVGGAGEQFF	TGTGCCAGCAGCGTAGGGGGGGCGGGTGAGCAGTTCTTC
TRBV20-1	14	-	TRBJ1-5	TRBD1	CSARDRRQYQPQHF	TGCAGTGCTAGGGACAGGAGACAATATCAGCCCCAGCATTTT
TRBV6-5	14	-	TRBJ1-5	TRBD1	CASSLQGADQPQHF	TGTGCCAGCAGTTTACAGGGGGCCGATCAGCCCCAGCATTTT
TRBV5-1	15	-	TRBJ2-3	TRBD1	CASSLTGTGADTQYF	TGCGCCAGCAGCTTGACCGGGACAGGGGCAGATACGCAGTATTTT
TRBV5-1	14	-	TRBJ2-7	-	CASSARTTFYEQYF	TGCGCCAGCAGCGCCCGAACGACTTTCTACGAGCAGTACTTC
TRBV20-1	15	few	TRBJ2-5	-	CSAFSRRGPGETQYF	TGCAGTGCTTTTTCCCGGCGGGGGCCGGGTGAGACCCAGTACTTC
TRBV3-1	14	many	TRBJ2-2	-	CASSQLGNTGELFF	TGTGCCAGCAGCCAACTAGGAAACACCGGGGAGCTGTTTTTT
TRBV19	16	few	TRBJ2-1	-	CASSVRSTGSYNEQFF	TGTGCCAGTAGTGTCCGGTCAACAGGTTCCTACAATGAGCAGTTCTTC
TRBV20-1	13	few	TRBJ1-6	-	CSAKDTPDSPLHF	TGCAGTGCTAAGGACACTCCAGATTCACCCCTCCACTTT
TRBV20-1	15	-	TRBJ2-7	-	CSAENGRSAVYEQYF	TGCAGTGCTGAAAACGGGCGTTCGGCCGTATACGAGCAGTACTTC
TRBV18	15	-	TRBJ1-3	-	CASSQTGGSGNTIYF	TGTGCCAGCTCTCAAACTGGAGGATCTGGAAACACCATATATTTT
TRBV20-1	14	few	TRBJ1-3	TRBD1	CSASGQGAGNTIYF	TGCAGTGCTAGTGGACAGGGGGCGGGAAACACCATATATTTT